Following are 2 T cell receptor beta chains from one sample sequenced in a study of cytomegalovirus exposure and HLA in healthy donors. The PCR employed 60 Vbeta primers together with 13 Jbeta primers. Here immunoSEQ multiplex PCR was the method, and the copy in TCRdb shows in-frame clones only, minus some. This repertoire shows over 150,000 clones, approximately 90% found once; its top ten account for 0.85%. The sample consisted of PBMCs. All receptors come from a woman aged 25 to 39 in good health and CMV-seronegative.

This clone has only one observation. The CDR3 loop is CASSPPLSSNEQFF. CDR3 in DNA: TGTGCCAGCTCACCACCGCTAAGTTCCAATGAGCAGTTCTTC. The chain employs TRBV18 and TRBJ2-1; D is ambiguous. Trimming removed 0 bases from V and 6 bases from J, with 9 bases in between. The CDR3 is made up of 14 amino acids. Germline CDR1 and CDR2: KGHSH and LQKENI.

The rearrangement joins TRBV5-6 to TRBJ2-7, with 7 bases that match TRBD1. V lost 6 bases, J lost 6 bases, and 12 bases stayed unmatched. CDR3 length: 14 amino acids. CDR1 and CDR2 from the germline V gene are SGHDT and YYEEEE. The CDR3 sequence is CASNPTGFGSEQYF. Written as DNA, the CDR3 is TGTGCCAGCAATCCGACAGGGTTCGGGTCCGAGCAGTACTTC.